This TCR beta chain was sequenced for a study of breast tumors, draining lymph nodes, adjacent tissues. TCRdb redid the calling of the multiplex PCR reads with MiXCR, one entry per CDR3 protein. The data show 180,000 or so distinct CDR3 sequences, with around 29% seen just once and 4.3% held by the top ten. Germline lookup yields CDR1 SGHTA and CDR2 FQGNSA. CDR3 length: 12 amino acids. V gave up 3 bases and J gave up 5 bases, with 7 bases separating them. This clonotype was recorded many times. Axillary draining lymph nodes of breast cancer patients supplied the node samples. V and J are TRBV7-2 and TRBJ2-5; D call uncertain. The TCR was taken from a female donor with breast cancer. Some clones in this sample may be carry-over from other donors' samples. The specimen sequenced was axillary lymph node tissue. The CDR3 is CASSLQGETQYF. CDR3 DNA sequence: TGTGCCAGCAGCTTGCAAGGGGAGACCCAGTACTTC.